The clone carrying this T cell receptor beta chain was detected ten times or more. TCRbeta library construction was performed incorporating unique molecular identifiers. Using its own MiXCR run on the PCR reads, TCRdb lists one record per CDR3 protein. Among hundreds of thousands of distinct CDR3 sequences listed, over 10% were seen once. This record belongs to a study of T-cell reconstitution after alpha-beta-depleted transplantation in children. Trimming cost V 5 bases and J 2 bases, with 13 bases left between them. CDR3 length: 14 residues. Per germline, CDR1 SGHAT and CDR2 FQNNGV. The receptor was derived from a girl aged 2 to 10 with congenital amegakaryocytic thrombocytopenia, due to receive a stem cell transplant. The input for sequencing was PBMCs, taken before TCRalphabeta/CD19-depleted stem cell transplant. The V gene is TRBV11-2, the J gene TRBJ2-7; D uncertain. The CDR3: CASSHWTDPYEQYF. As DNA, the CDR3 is TGTGCCAGCAGCCATTGGACCGACCCCTACGAGCAGTACTTC.